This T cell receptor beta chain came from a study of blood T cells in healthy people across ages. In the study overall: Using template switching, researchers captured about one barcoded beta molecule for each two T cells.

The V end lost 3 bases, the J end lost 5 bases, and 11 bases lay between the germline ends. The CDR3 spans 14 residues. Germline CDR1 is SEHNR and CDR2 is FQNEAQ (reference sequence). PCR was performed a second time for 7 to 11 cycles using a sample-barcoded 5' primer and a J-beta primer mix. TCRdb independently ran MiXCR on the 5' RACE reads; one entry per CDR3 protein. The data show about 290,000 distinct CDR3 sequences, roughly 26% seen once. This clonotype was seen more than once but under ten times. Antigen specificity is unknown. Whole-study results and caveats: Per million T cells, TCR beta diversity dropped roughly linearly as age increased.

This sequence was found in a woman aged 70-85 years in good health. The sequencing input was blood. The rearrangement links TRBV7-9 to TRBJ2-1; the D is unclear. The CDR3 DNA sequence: TGTGCCAGCAGCTTGATCAGCGCCAACAATGAGCAGTTCTTC. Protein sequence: CASSLISANNEQFF.